Below are 32 T cell receptor beta chains sequenced from a single sample in a study of PD-1 blockade in classical Hodgkin lymphoma. The repertoire was sequenced with immunoSEQ multiplex PCR; TCRdb's copy has only in-frame clones and lacks some. The sample has 46,000 or so clones, 85% to 90% seen once. Autologous stem cell transplantation was followed by relapse in every patient, and brentuximab vedotin exposure varied. Sequenced material: peripheral blood mononuclear cells (PBMCs), taken at baseline. Every receptor here comes from a human donor with classical Hodgkin lymphoma.

V is TRBV28 and J is TRBJ2-2, with D unclear. V lost 10 bases and J 1 base, leaving 7 bases between the germline ends. This CDR3 contains 12 residues. Germline loops: CDR1 MDHEN, CDR2 SYDVKM. CDR3 sequence reads: CATLQNTGELFF. The DNA of the CDR3 is TGTGCCACCCTACAGAACACCGGGGAGCTGTTTTTT.

The J gene is TRBJ2-6, the V gene TRBV28; D not certain. Germline CDR1 MDHEN, CDR2 SYDVKM. The CDR3 has 15 amino acids. V was clipped by 2 bases and J by 2 bases, with 7 bases between them. The CDR3 reads CASSLVLTGANVLTF. The CDR3 DNA follows: TGTGCCAGCAGTTTAGTTTTGACTGGGGCCAACGTCCTGACTTTC.

The rearrangement links TRBV19 to TRBJ1-6; perhaps TRBD1 as D (6 bases). Trimming pared 9 bases from V and 0 bases from J, leaving 12 bases between. In germline, CDR1 is LNHDA, CDR2 SQIVND (reference sequence). This CDR3 has 15 residues. CDR3 protein: CASRGADSYNSPLHF. The CDR3 DNA reads as TGTGCCAGCCGGGGGGCAGACTCCTATAATTCACCCCTCCACTTT.

The J gene is TRBJ1-1, the V gene TRBV2, with D perhaps matching TRBD1 (6 bases). The CDR3 length is 18 residues. The V and J ends lost 7 bases and 1 base respectively, with 25 bases between them. CDR1 is SNHLY and CDR2 is FYNNEI in the germline V gene. The CDR3 spells CASKGSRGPLAWNTEAFF. The CDR3 DNA sequence: TGTGCCAGCAAAGGAAGCAGGGGACCTCTTGCATGGAACACTGAAGCTTTCTTT.

This clone was detected once. The J gene is TRBJ2-7, the V gene TRBV2, with 8 bases fitting TRBD1. CDR3 length: 12 amino acids. Germline V gene sequence: CDR1 SNHLY, CDR2 FYNNEI. The V segment lost 6 bases and the J segment 5 bases; nucleotides outside the gene matches: 3. Here the CDR3 DNA reads TGTGCCAGCAGGGACAGGGTGGACGAGCAGTACTTC. As protein: CASRDRVDEQYF.

The V and J genes are TRBV2 and TRBJ1-1; D is possibly TRBD1 (5 bases). The CDR3 length is 15 residues. Trimming cost V 7 bases and J 0 bases, with 15 bases left between them. Germline CDR1 is SNHLY and CDR2 is FYNNEI. Here the CDR3 DNA reads TGTGCCAGCAAGCAGGATGGGGGAGTGAACACTGAAGCTTTCTTT. This gives the protein CASKQDGGVNTEAFF.

This sequence joins TRBV5-8 and TRBJ2-4; no clear D gene. Looked up from germline, CDR1 is SGHTS and CDR2 is YDEGEE. The CDR3 sequence is 15 residues long. Trimming cost V 4 bases and J 1 base, with 12 bases left between them. DNA of the CDR3: TGTGCCAGCAGCCAGTCCAGTCTGGCCAAAAACATTCAGTACTTC. Its protein product is CASSQSSLAKNIQYF.

The genes are TRBV5-4 and TRBJ2-1; 8 nucleotides align to TRBD2. Trimming took 3 bases from V and 0 from J; bases not matched to a gene: 2. The CDR3 extends over 15 amino acids. CDR1 and CDR2 from the germline V gene are SGHNT and YYREEE (reference sequence). This chain's CDR3 is CASSYSGDSYNEQFF. The CDR3 DNA sequence: TGTGCCAGCAGCTATAGCGGGGACTCCTACAATGAGCAGTTCTTC.

The chain employs TRBV18 and TRBJ2-3; perhaps TRBD2 as D (6 bases). There are 16 residues in the CDR3. Germline V CDR1 and CDR2: KGHSH, LQKENI. V lost 3 bases and J 4 bases, leaving 17 bases between the germline ends. The CDR3 coding sequence is TGTGCCAGCTCACCCGGGGGAGGCGGGCTGGCAGATACGCAGTATTTT. It specifies CASSPGGGGLADTQYF.

The DNA of the CDR3 is TGTGCCAGCAGCTTGCCCGATAGTCCCCAAGAGACCCAGTACTTC. It translates to CASSLPDSPQETQYF. The chain employs TRBV28 and TRBJ2-5, with unresolved D. V gave up 6 bases and J gave up 1 base, with 15 bases separating them. In germline, CDR1 is MDHEN, CDR2 SYDVKM. CDR3 length: 15 residues.

This chain uses TRBV7-9 with TRBJ1-2; D gene unclear. The V end lost 5 bases, the J end lost 4 bases, and 14 bases lay between the germline ends. There are 14 residues in the CDR3. The germline CDR1 and CDR2 sequences are SEHNR and FQNEAQ (reference sequence). For the CDR3, the DNA is TGTGCCAGCAGCGCCGCGGAGCTTGCCTATGGCTACACCTTC. Its translation is CASSAAELAYGYTF. The full variable domain, rest sourced from reference TRBV7-9 and TRBJ1-2, is DTGVSQNPRHKITKRGQNVTFRCDPISEHNRLYWYRQTLGQGPEFLTYFQNEAQLEKSRLLSDRFSAERPKGSFSTLEIQRTEQGDSAMYLCASSAAELAYGYTFGSGTRLTVV.

The chain links TRBV27 to TRBJ1-2; possibly TRBD1 for D (5 bases). Trimming took 5 bases from V and 4 from J, leaving 14 bases between them. The CDR3 extends over 14 amino acids. The germline CDR1 and CDR2 sequences are MNHEY and SMNVEV (reference sequence). The CDR3 region is CASSSVGTAYGYTF. In DNA, the CDR3 is TGTGCCAGCAGTAGCGTAGGGACGGCCTATGGCTACACCTTC.

This clone was recorded a few times. The chain uses TRBV23-1 and TRBJ2-1; TRBD2 is a possible D gene (7 bases). TRBV23-1 is placed among ORFs of uncertain function. V lost 7 bases and J lost 12, with 19 bases in between. The CDR3 extends over 13 amino acids. CDR3 residues: CASTPGGGRVQFF. The DNA for the CDR3 is TGCGCCAGCACCCCTGGCGGGGGCCGGGTGCAGTTCTTC.

The rearrangement uses TRBV28 and TRBJ1-4; TRBD1 is a possible D gene (6 bases). The CDR3 has 14 amino acids. Deletions cut 6 bases from V and 8 bases from J, with 16 bases between. In germline, CDR1 is MDHEN, CDR2 SYDVKM. The CDR3 is CASRVGGRQEKLFF. CDR3 in DNA: TGTGCCAGCAGGGTTGGGGGGCGCCAGGAAAAACTGTTTTTT.

This clone appeared a single time. V is TRBV6-5 and J is TRBJ1-5; tentatively, D is TRBD1 (5 bases). V was cut by 0 bases and J by 9 bases, with 9 bases left in between. The CDR3 contains 13 residues. CDR1 and CDR2 from the germline V gene are MNHEY and SVGAGI. CDR3 coding DNA: TGTGCCAGCAGTTACTCGTCAGGGCTGCCCCAGCATTTT. It codes for CASSYSSGLPQHF.

This chain links TRBV14 with TRBJ2-2, with 8 positions matching TRBD1. The V and J ends lost 6 bases and 8 bases, in that order; junction bases with no gene match: 8. Per germline, CDR1 SGHDN and CDR2 FVKESK. The CDR3 is made up of 14 amino acids. CDR3 in amino acids: CASRLRTGSGELFF. CDR3 sequence (DNA): TGTGCCAGCAGACTTAGGACAGGGTCAGGGGAGCTGTTTTTT.

This chain links TRBV29-1 with TRBJ1-2; TRBD1 matches 7 bases. The germline CDR1 and CDR2 sequences are SQVTM and ANQGSEA. CDR3 length: 12 amino acids. J lost 4 bases, V lost 4 bases, and 3 bases had no gene match. The CDR3 DNA reads as TGCAGCGTTGTCGGGACAGTCTATGGCTACACCTTC. Residues: CSVVGTVYGYTF.

The chain employs TRBV7-2 and TRBJ2-2; D gene ambiguous. The CDR3 runs to 16 residues. The V and J ends lost 1 base and 1 base respectively, with 10 bases between them. CDR1 is SGHTA, CDR2 FQGNSA, per germline. The CDR3 is CASSLELRRNTGELFF. CDR3 coding DNA: TGTGCCAGCAGCTTAGAACTGAGGCGGAACACCGGGGAGCTGTTTTTT. Filled out from reference TRBV7-2 and TRBJ2-2, the complete variable domain reads GAGVSQSPSNKVTEKGKDVELRCDPISGHTALYWYRQSLGQGLEFLIYFQGNSAPDKSGLPSDRFSAERTGGSVSTLTIQRTQQEDSAVYLCASSLELRRNTGELFFGEGSRLTVL.

This clone was detected a few times. The CDR3 is CASSLSAGSHHEQYF. The CDR3, as DNA: TGTGCCAGCAGTTTATCTGCCGGGAGTCATCACGAGCAGTACTTC. The chain is built from TRBV27 and TRBJ2-7; the D gene is possibly TRBD2 (6 bases). The CDR3 is made up of 15 amino acids. The ends were cut back, 0 bases at V and 5 bases at J, with 14 bases in the middle. CDR1 and CDR2 from the germline V gene are MNHEY and SMNVEV (reference sequence).

The gene calls are TRBV5-5 and TRBJ1-5, with unresolved D. Germline values: CDR1 SGHKS, CDR2 YYEKEE (reference sequence). The CDR3 contains 15 residues. Trimming took off 2 bases at V and 2 bases at J, with 11 bases between the two ends. The CDR3 DNA follows: TGTGCCAGCAGCTTTTTTGAAGTCGGCAATCAGCCCCAGCATTTT. As protein: CASSFFEVGNQPQHF.

The V and J genes are TRBV10-3 and TRBJ2-1, with D maybe TRBD2 (6 bases). This CDR3 is built from 15 residues. The V and J ends lost 2 bases and 4 bases respectively, with 12 bases between them. CDR1 and CDR2 from the germline V gene are ENHRY and SYGVKD. In DNA form, the CDR3 reads TGTGCCATCAGTGAGGGAGGGATCCTTTACAATGAGCAGTTCTTC. Its translation: CAISEGGILYNEQFF.

The genes are TRBV15 and TRBJ1-4, with a weak D call TRBD1 (6 bases). V dropped 6 bases and J dropped 8 bases, with 16 bases sitting between them. The length of the CDR3 is 14 residues. Germline lookup yields CDR1 LNHNV and CDR2 YYDKDF (reference sequence). This CDR3 is CATRVTGRGEKLFF. CDR3 nucleotide sequence: TGTGCCACCAGGGTAACAGGGAGAGGCGAAAAACTGTTTTTT.

This chain uses TRBV27 with TRBJ2-7, with 10 bases identical to TRBD1. CDR1 and CDR2 from the germline V gene are MNHEY and SMNVEV (reference sequence). This CDR3 has 16 amino acids. The V segment lost 6 bases and the J segment 3 bases; nucleotides outside the gene matches: 11. CDR3 sequence: CASRGTGDTFSYEQYF. DNA for the CDR3: TGTGCCAGCAGGGGGACAGGGGACACCTTTAGCTACGAGCAGTACTTC.

The CDR3 DNA reads TGTGCCAGCAGCGCCCCTACAGGGTATCAGGAGACCCAGTACTTC. It translates to CASSAPTGYQETQYF. J is TRBJ2-5 and V is TRBV9, with D maybe TRBD1 (6 bases). Looked up from germline, CDR1 is SGDLS and CDR2 is YYNGEE. There are 15 residues in the CDR3. Trimming took off 3 bases at V and 5 bases at J, with 17 bases between the two ends.

J is TRBJ2-7 and V is TRBV27, with 10 bases matching TRBD1. The germline V gene encodes CDR1 MNHEY and CDR2 SMNVEV (reference sequence). The junction had 10 bases not matched to a gene; V was cut back by 5 bases and J by 9 bases. The CDR3 extends over 14 amino acids. This CDR3 reads CASSPRTGGRVQYF. CDR3 nucleotide sequence: TGTGCCAGCAGTCCCCGGACAGGGGGAAGGGTGCAGTACTTC.

The rearrangement joins TRBV19 to TRBJ1-2; D unresolved. V was pared by 5 bases and J by 3 bases, with 10 bases between. This CDR3 comprises 13 residues. The germline V gene encodes CDR1 LNHDA and CDR2 SQIVND (reference sequence). CDR3 loop: CASSSTSHYGYTF. The CDR3 DNA follows: TGTGCCAGTAGTTCGACCAGCCACTATGGCTACACCTTC.

The chain carries TRBV5-1 and TRBJ1-3; D is possibly TRBD1 (5 bases). The V end was cut by 3 bases, the J end by 1 base, with 20 bases between. Germline lookup yields CDR1 SGHRS and CDR2 YFSETQ. This CDR3 comprises 18 residues. The CDR3 here is CASSSRDSLVKSGNTIYF. DNA for the CDR3: TGCGCCAGCAGCTCGAGGGACTCCTTAGTTAAGTCTGGAAACACCATATATTTT. The whole variable domain, remainder taken from reference TRBV5-1 and TRBJ1-3, is KAGVTQTPRYLIKTRGQQVTLSCSPISGHRSVSWYQQTPGQGLQFLFEYFSETQRNKGNFPGRFSGRQFSNSRSEMNVSTLELGDSALYLCASSSRDSLVKSGNTIYFGEGSWLTVV.

The chain links TRBV27 to TRBJ2-2; D is unresolved. CDR3 length: 12 amino acids. Germline V gives CDR1 MNHEY, CDR2 SMNVEV (reference sequence). Between the trimmed V and J ends, which lost 3 bases and 7 bases, there was a span of 6 bases. CDR3 nucleotide sequence: TGTGCCAGCAGTTTCCAAAACGGGGAGCTGTTTTTT. The encoded protein is CASSFQNGELFF.

The sample holds one count of this clone. V gene TRBV4-1 combines with J gene TRBJ2-3, with 7 bases that match TRBD1. J was trimmed by 7 bases and V by 1 base; bases with no gene match: 2. Germline assignment: CDR1 MGHRA and CDR2 YSYEKL. The CDR3 consists of 13 residues. The CDR3 DNA reads as TGCGCCAGCAGCCAAGTGGGACAGAATACGCAGTATTTT. Protein: CASSQVGQNTQYF.

The DNA of the CDR3 is TGCGCCAGCAGCTTGGGGCTTCGGAACGGGGATGAAAAACTGTTTTTT. This gives the protein CASSLGLRNGDEKLFF. The chain employs TRBV5-1 and TRBJ1-4; D gene uncertain. Looked up from germline, CDR1 is SGHRS and CDR2 is YFSETQ. The CDR3 consists of 16 residues. V was shortened by 0 bases and J by 6 bases, with 15 bases between the two germline ends.

The V gene is TRBV5-5, the J gene TRBJ2-5; D may be TRBD1 or TRBD2 (5 bases each). The CDR3 runs to 13 residues. Trimming took 0 bases from V and 12 from J, leaving 15 bases between them. CDR1 and CDR2 from the germline V gene are SGHKS and YYEKEE (reference sequence). The CDR3 is CASSLAGLALEYF. CDR3 nucleotides: TGTGCCAGCAGCTTGGCAGGGCTAGCCTTAGAGTACTTC. Variable domain in full (rest from reference TRBV5-5 and TRBJ2-5): DAGVTQSPTHLIKTRGQQVTLRCSPISGHKSVSWYQQVLGQGPQFIFQYYEKEERGRGNFPDRFSARQFPNYSSELNVNALLLGDSALYLCASSLAGLALEYFGPGTRLLVL.

This chain uses TRBV10-3 with TRBJ2-1; 10 nucleotides agree with TRBD2. This CDR3 region has 16 residues. The V gene's germline CDR1 is ENHRY and CDR2 SYGVKD. The ends lost 0 bases at V and 5 bases at J; junction bases unmatched: 4. The CDR3 loop is CAISESFTSGNNEQFF. Written as DNA, the CDR3 is TGTGCCATCAGTGAGTCGTTTACTAGCGGGAACAATGAGCAGTTCTTC.